The entry below gives a single TCR beta chain sequence along with its context. TCRdb keeps only in-frame clones here, not all; method: immunoSEQ multiplex PCR. Of 250,000 to 400,000 clones in the sample, more than 75% were seen once. The data belong to a study of blood T cell repertoires in COVID-19. About the research overall: Sites in the United States, Italy and Spain provided acute and convalescent COVID-19 samples. T cells, B-cell-depleted T cells, or PBMCs provided the cDNA or gDNA that served as material.

Living in 24 US areas, the participants were between roughly 18 and 89 years of age. Trimming took 0 bases from V and 7 from J; bases not matched to a gene: 5. The CDR3 sequence is 15 residues long. Germline V CDR1 and CDR2: SGHRS, YFSETQ. This receptor was identified in a woman in her twenties or thirties who had recovered from COVID-19. The chain joins TRBV5-1 to TRBJ1-2; 11 bases are a match to TRBD1. The specimen was PBMCs or T cells enriched from blood (not recorded which). CDR3 in amino acids: CASSLVGTGGSGYTF. The DNA for the CDR3 is TGCGCCAGCAGCTTGGTAGGGACAGGGGGGTCTGGCTACACCTTC.